What follows is one T cell receptor beta chain and its context. TCRdb recomputed calls from the RT-PCR reads with MiXCR, one row per CDR3 protein. Among roughly 550,000 distinct CDR3 sequences, approximately 24% were seen once, and the ten largest hold 2.5% to 3%. This sample was taken from a study of response to subunit inactivated influenza vaccine. The CDR3 runs to 17 residues. Trimming took 0 bases from V and 5 from J, leaving 19 bases between them. Germline assignment: CDR1 SGHRS and CDR2 YFSETQ. This same sample was also part of a study on T cells expressing NK-cell markers. That study reports: The TCR beta cDNA came from 5'RACE template switching with UMIs.

Here the sequenced sample was CD4+ T cells sorted from PBMCs, taken 11 to 12 days after vaccination. V usage is TRBV5-1 and J usage is TRBJ2-3; weak D call: TRBD2 (6 bases). This TCR came from a man aged 50-60 years who received an inactivated influenza vaccine. CDR3 in DNA: TGCGCCAGCAGCTTGGGCGTTCTTGGGCAGGGAGGAGATACGCAGTATTTT. This codes for CASSLGVLGQGGDTQYF. Drawing the rest from reference TRBV5-1 and TRBJ2-3, the complete variable domain is KAGVTQTPRYLIKTRGQQVTLSCSPISGHRSVSWYQQTPGQGLQFLFEYFSETQRNKGNFPGRFSGRQFSNSRSEMNVSTLELGDSALYLCASSLGVLGQGGDTQYFGPGTRLTVL.